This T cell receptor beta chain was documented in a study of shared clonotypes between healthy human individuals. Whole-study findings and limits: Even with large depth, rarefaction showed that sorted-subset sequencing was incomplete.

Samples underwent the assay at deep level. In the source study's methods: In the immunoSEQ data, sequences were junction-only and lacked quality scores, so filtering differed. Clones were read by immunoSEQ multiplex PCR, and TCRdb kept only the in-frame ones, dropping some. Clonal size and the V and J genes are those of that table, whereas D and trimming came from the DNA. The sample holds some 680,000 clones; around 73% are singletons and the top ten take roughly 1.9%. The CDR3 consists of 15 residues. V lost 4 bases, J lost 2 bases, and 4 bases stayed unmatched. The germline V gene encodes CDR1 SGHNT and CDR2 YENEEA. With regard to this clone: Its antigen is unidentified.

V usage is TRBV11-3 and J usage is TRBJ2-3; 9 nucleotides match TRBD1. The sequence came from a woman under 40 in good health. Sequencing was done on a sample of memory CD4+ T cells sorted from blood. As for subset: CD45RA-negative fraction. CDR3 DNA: TGTGCCAGCAGCTCCGGGACAGGGACCACAGATACGCAGTATTTT. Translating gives CASSSGTGTTDTQYF.